The following is a TCR beta chain sequence with its context. This entry is derived from a study of blood T cell repertoires in COVID-19. CDR3 length: 12 amino acids. Trimming shortened V by 6 bases and J by 3 bases, and 8 bases separated the two germline ends. The germline CDR1 and CDR2 sequences are SNHLY and FYNNEI. Repertoires were generated with immunoSEQ multiplex PCR, while TCRdb's copy carries only in-frame clones and drops some. This sample has 90,000 to 150,000 clones, with approximately 86% found just once. This TCR came from a human donor in a cohort sampled during active COVID-19. This chain connects TRBV2 to TRBJ1-1, with a tentative D call TRBD1 (5 bases). Sequencing was performed on peripheral blood. The CDR3 spells CASRSRDTEAFF. CDR3 bases: TGTGCCAGCAGAAGCAGGGACACTGAAGCTTTCTTT.